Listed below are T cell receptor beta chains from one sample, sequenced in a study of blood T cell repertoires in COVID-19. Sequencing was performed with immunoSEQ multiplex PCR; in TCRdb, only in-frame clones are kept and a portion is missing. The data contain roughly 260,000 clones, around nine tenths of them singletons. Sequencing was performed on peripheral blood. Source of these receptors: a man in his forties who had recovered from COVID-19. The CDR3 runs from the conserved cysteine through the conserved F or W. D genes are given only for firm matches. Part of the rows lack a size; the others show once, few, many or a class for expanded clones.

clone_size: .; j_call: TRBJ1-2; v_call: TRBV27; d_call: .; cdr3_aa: CASSLRGQSHLNYGYTF; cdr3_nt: TGTGCCAGCAGTTTAAGGGGTCAGTCCCACTTAAACTATGGCTACACCTTC
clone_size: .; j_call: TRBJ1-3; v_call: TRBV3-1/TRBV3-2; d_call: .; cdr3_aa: CASSQVGSSSGNTIYF; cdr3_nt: TGTGCCAGCAGCCAAGTAGGGAGTAGCTCTGGAAACACCATATATTTT
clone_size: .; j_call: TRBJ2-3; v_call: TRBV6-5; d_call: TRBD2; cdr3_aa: CASRGLAGAYTQYF; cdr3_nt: TGTGCCAGCAGGGGACTAGCGGGGGCATATACGCAGTATTTT
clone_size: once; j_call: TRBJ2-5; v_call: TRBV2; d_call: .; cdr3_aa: CASRERELRWETQYF; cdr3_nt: TGTGCCAGCAGGGAAAGAGAACTAAGGTGGGAGACCCAGTACTTC
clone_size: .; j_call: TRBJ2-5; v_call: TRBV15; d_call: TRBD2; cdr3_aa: CATSRVAGAIQETQYF; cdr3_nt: TGTGCCACCAGCAGAGTAGCGGGGGCGATACAAGAGACCCAGTACTTC
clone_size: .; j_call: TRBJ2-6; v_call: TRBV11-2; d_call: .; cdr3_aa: CASRRAGGANVLTF; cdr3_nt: TGTGCCAGCCGACGGGCGGGCGGGGCCAACGTCCTGACTTTC
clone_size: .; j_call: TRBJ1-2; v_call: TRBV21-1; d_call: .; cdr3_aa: CASSKGSGQSLSNYGYTF; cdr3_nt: TGTGCCAGCAGCAAAGGGTCGGGACAGAGCCTCTCTAACTATGGCTACACCTTC
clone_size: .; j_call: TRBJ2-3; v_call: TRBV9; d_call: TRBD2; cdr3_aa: CASSEGTSLYLDTQYF; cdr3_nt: TGTGCCAGCAGCGAGGGGACTAGCCTGTACTTAGATACGCAGTATTTT
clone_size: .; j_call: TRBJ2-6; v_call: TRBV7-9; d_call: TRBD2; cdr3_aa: CASSLVGLAAGANVLTF; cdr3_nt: TGTGCCAGCAGCTTAGTAGGACTAGCGGCTGGGGCCAACGTCCTGACTTTC
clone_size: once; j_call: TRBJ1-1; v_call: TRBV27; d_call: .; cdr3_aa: CASSSYRVGGAADTEAFF; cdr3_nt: TGTGCCAGCAGTTCTTACCGTGTCGGGGGAGCGGCCGACACTGAAGCTTTCTTT
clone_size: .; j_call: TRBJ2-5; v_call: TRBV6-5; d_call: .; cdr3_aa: CASSYEGRETQYF; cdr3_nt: TGTGCCAGCAGTTACGAGGGCAGAGAGACCCAGTACTTC
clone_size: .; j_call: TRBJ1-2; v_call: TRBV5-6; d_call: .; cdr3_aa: CASSSPLGGWGNTNYGYTF; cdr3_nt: TGTGCCAGCAGCAGCCCCCTAGGGGGTTGGGGAAACACTAACTATGGCTACACCTTC
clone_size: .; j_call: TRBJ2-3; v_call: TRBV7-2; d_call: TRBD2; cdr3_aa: CASSVQAGGAITDTQYF; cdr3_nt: TGTGCCAGCAGCGTCCAAGCGGGAGGGGCAATCACAGATACGCAGTATTTT
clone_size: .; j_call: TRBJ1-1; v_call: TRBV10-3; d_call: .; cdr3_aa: CAIAESLTSNTEAFF; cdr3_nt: TGTGCCATCGCCGAATCCCTTACTTCGAACACTGAAGCTTTCTTT
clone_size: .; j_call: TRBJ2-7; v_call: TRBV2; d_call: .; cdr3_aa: CASSDSVTYEQYF; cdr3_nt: TGTGCCAGCAGTGATAGCGTCACCTACGAGCAGTACTTC
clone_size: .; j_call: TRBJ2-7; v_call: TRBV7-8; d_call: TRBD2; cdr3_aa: CASSSRPLAGGYEQYF; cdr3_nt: TGTGCCAGCAGTTCCCGACCTCTAGCGGGAGGCTACGAGCAGTACTTC
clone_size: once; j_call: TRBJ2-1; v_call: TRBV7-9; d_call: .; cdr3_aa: CASSLDRDNEQFF; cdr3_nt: TGTGCCAGCAGCTTAGACAGGGACAATGAGCAGTTCTTC